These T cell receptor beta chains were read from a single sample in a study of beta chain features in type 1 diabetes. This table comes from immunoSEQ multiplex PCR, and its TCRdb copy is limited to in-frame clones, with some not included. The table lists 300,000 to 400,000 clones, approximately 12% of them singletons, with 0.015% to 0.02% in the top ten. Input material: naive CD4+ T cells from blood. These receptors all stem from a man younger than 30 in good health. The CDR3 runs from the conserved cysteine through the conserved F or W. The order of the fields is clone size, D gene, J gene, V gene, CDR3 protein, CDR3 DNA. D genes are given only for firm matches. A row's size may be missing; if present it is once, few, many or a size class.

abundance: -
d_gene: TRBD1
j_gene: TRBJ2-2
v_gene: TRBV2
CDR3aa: CASIPDRGGKLFF
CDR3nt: TGTGCCAGCATCCCGGACAGGGGAGGGAAGCTGTTTTTT

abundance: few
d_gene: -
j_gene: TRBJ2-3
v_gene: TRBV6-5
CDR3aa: CAGGTRATDTQYF
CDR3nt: TGTGCCGGCGGGACTCGGGCTACAGATACGCAGTATTTT

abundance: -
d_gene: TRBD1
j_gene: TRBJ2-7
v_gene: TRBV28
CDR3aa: CASSFYRGSYEQYF
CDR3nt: TGTGCCAGCAGTTTCTACAGGGGTTCGTACGAGCAGTACTTC

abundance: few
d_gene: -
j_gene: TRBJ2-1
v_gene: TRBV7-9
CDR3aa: CASSWWESSYNEQFF
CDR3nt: TGTGCCAGCAGCTGGTGGGAGAGCTCCTACAATGAGCAGTTCTTC

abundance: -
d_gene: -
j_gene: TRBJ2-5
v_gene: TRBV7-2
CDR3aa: CASSFRRAQETQYF
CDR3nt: TGTGCCAGCAGCTTCAGGAGGGCTCAAGAGACCCAGTACTTC

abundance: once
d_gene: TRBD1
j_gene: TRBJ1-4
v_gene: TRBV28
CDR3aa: CASSPWTGGKNEKLFF
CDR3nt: TGTGCCAGCAGTCCCTGGACAGGGGGCAAAAATGAAAAACTGTTTTTT

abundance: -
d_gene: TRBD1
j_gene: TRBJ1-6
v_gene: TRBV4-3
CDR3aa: CASSKGQYNSPLHF
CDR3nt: TGCGCCAGCAGCAAGGGACAGTATAATTCACCCCTCCACTTT

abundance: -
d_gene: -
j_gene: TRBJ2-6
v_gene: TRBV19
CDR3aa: CASNTGPGANVLTF
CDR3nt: TGTGCCAGTAATACAGGGCCTGGGGCCAACGTCCTGACTTTC

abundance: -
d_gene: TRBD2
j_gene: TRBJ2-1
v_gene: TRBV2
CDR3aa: CASTLAERGEQFF
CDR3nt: TGTGCCAGCACCCTAGCGGAGAGGGGTGAGCAGTTCTTC

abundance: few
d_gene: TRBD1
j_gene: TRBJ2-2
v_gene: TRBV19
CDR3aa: CASSIDRGAGELFF
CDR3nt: TGTGCCAGTAGTATTGACAGGGGCGCGGGGGAGCTGTTTTTT

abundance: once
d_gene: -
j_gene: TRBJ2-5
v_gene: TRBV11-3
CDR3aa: CASSPSRGQETQYF
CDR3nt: TGTGCCAGCAGCCCCAGCAGGGGCCAAGAGACCCAGTACTTC

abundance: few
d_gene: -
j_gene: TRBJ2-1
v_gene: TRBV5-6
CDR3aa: CASSPIAARRYNEQFF
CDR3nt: TGTGCCAGCAGCCCCATTGCGGCGCGGAGGTACAATGAGCAGTTCTTC

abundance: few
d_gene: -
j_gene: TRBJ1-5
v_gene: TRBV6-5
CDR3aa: CASSYLGEPQHF
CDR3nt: TGTGCCAGCAGTTACCTCGGGGAGCCCCAGCATTTT

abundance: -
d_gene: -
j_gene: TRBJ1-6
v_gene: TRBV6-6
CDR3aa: CASSPPGGGLMTPLHF
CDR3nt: TGTGCCAGCAGTCCCCCGGGAGGAGGGCTTATGACACCCCTCCACTTT

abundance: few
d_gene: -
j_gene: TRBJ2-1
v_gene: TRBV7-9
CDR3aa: CASSRANEQFF
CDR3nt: TGTGCCAGCAGCCGAGCGAATGAGCAGTTCTTC

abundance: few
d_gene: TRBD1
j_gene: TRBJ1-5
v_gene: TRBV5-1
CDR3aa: CASSPLQGDQPQHF
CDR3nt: TGCGCCAGCAGCCCGTTACAGGGGGATCAGCCCCAGCATTTT

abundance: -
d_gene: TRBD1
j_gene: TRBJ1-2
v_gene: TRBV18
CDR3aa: CASSPPGQGVAGYTF
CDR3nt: TGTGCCAGCTCACCCCCCGGACAGGGGGTGGCTGGCTACACCTTC